The clone carrying this TCR beta chain was detected a few times. The CDR3 sequence is 14 residues long. Germline V CDR1 and CDR2: WNHNN, SYGVQD (reference sequence). The V end was cut by 5 bases, the J end by 7 bases, with 15 bases between. In the study's own analysis: By means of reference gene primer amplification, nucleated cell counts were estimated. The protocol was immunoSEQ multiplex PCR, while the TCRdb copy is restricted to in-frame clones and leaves out a portion. D and trimming come from the DNA, and the V and J calls and clone size come from that table. The sample has 200,000 to 250,000 clones; 80% to 85% are singletons. These data belong to a study of blood T cell repertoires in COVID-19.

The source of this sequence is a woman between 40 and 50 years old who had recovered from COVID-19. Sequencing was performed on PBMCs or T cells enriched from blood (not recorded which). V is TRBV10-1 and J is TRBJ2-1; D is perhaps TRBD2 (6 bases). Here the CDR3 DNA reads TGCGCCAGCAGTCAAGGACTAAGTGCGAATGAGCAGTTCTTC. Amino acids: CASSQGLSANEQFF.